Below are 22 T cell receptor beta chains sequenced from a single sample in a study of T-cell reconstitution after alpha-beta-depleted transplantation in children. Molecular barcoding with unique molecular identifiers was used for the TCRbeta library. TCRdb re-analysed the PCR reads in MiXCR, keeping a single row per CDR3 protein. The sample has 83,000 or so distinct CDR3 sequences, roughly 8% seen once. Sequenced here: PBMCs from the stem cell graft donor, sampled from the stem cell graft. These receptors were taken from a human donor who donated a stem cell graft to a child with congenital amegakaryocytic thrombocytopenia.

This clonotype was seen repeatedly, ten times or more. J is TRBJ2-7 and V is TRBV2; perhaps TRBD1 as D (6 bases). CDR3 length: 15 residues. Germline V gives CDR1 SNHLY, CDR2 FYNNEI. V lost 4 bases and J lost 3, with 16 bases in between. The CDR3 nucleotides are TGTGCCAGCAGTGCAGGGACACTTCCCCTCTACGAGCAGTACTTC. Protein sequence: CASSAGTLPLYEQYF.

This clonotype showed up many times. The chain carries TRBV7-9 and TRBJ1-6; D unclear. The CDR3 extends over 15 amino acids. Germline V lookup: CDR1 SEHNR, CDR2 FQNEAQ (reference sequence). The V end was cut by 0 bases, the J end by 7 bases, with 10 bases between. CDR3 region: CASSLASFGNSPLHF. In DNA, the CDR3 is TGTGCCAGCAGCTTAGCGAGTTTCGGGAATTCACCCCTCCACTTT.

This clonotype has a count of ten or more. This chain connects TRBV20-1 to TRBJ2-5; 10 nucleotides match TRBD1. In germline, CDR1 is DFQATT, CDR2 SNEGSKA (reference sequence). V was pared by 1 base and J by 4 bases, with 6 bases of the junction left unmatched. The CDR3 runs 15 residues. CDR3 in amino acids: CSARAGTGDPETQYF. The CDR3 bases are TGCAGTGCTAGAGCCGGGACAGGGGACCCAGAGACCCAGTACTTC.

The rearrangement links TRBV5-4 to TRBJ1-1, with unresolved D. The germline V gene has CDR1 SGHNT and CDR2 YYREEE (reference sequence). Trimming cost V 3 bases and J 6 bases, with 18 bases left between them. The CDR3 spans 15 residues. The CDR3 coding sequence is TGTGCCAGCAGCTCACGGAAAACAAAGGGTGCTGAAGCTTTCTTT. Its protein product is CASSSRKTKGAEAFF.

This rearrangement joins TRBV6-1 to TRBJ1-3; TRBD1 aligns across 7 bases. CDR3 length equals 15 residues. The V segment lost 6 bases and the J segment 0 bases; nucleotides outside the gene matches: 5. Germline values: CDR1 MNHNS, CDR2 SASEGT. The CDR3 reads CASSDDRDSGNTIYF. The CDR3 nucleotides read TGTGCCAGCAGCGACGACAGGGACTCTGGAAACACCATATATTTT.

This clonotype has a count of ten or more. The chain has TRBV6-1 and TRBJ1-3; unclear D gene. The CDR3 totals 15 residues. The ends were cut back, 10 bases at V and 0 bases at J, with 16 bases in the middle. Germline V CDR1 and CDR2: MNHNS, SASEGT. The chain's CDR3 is CATKRHGDSGNTIYF. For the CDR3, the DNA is TGTGCCACCAAAAGACACGGCGACTCTGGAAACACCATATATTTT.

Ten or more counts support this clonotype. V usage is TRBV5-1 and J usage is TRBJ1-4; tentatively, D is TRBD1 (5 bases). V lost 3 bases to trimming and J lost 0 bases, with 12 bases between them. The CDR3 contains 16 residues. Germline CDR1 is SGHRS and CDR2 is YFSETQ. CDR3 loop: CASSWLPGATNEKLFF. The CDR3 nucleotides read TGCGCCAGCAGCTGGTTACCGGGGGCAACTAATGAAAAACTGTTTTTT.

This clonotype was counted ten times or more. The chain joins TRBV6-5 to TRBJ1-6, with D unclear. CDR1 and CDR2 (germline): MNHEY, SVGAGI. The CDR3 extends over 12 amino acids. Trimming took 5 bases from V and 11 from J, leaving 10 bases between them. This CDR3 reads CASSLPNAPLHF. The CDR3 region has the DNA TGTGCCAGCAGTCTTCCGAATGCACCCCTCCACTTT.

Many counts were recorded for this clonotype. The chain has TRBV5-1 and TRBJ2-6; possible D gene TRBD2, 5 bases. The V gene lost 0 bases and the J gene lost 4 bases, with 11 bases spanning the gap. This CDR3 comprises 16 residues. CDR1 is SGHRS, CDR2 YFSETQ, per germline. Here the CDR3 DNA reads TGCGCCAGCAGCTTGGACGGGGTCTCCGGGGCCAACGTCCTGACTTTC. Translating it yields CASSLDGVSGANVLTF.

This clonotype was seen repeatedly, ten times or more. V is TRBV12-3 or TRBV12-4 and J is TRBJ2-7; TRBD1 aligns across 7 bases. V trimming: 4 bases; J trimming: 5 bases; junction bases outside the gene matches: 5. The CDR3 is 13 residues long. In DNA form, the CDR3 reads TGTGCCAGCAGTTCATTGACAGGGAACGAGCAGTACTTC. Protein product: CASSSLTGNEQYF.

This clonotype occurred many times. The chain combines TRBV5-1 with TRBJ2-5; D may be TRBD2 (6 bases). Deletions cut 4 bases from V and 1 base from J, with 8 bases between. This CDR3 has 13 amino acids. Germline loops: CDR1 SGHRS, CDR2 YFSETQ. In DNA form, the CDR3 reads TGCGCCAGCAGCCTGGGGGGCCAAGAGACCCAGTACTTC. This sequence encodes CASSLGGQETQYF.

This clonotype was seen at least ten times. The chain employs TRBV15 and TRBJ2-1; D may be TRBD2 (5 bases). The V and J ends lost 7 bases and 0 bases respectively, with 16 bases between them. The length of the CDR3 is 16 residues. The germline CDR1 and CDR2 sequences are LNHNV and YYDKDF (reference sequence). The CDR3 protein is CATTGDYLSSYNEQFF. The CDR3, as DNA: TGTGCCACCACCGGAGACTATTTAAGCTCCTACAATGAGCAGTTCTTC. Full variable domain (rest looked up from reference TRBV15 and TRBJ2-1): DAMVIQNPRYQVTQFGKPVTLSCSQTLNHNVMYWYQQKSSQAPKLLFHYYDKDFNNEADTPDNFQSRRPNTSFCFLDIRSPGLGDTAMYLCATTGDYLSSYNEQFFGPGTRLTVL.

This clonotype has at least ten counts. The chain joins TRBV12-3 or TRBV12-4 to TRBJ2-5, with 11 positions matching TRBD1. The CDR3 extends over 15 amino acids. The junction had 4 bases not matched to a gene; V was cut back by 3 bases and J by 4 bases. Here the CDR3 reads CASSFGTGGGETQYF. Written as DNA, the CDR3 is TGTGCCAGCAGTTTTGGGACAGGGGGTGGAGAGACCCAGTACTTC.

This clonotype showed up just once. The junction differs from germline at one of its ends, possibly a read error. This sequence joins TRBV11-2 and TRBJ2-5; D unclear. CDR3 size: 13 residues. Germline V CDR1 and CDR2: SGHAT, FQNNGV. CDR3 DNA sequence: TGTGCCAGCAGCAAAGGCCTCCAAGAGACCCACTACTTC. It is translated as CASSKGLQETHYF.

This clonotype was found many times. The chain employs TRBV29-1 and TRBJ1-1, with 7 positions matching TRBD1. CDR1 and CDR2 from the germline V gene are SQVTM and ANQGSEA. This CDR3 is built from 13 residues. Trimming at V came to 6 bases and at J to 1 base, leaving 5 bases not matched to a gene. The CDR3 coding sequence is TGCAGCGTGCAGACAGGGTGGAACACTGAAGCTTTCTTT. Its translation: CSVQTGWNTEAFF.

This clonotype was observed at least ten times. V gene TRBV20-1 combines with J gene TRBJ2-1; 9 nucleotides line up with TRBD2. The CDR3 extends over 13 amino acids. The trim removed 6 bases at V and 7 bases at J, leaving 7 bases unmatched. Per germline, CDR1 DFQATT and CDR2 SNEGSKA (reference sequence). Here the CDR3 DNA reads TGCAGTGCCTTCCTTAGCGGGAGTAATGAGCAGTTCTTC. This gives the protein CSAFLSGSNEQFF.

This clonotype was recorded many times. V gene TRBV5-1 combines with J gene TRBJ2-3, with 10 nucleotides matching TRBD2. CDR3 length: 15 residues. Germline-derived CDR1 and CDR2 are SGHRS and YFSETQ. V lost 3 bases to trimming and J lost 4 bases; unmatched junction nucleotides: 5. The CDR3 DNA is TGCGCCAGCAGCTCTAGCGGGGGATCTCCAGATACGCAGTATTTT. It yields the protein CASSSSGGSPDTQYF. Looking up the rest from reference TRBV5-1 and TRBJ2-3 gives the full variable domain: KAGVTQTPRYLIKTRGQQVTLSCSPISGHRSVSWYQQTPGQGLQFLFEYFSETQRNKGNFPGRFSGRQFSNSRSEMNVSTLELGDSALYLCASSSSGGSPDTQYFGPGTRLTVL.

Here the CDR3 DNA reads TGTGCCATACGACCACTTGCTTTCGGGGAGCTGTTTTTT. Translating it yields CAIRPLAFGELFF. The chain links TRBV12-3 or TRBV12-4 to TRBJ2-2; D call uncertain. The germline V and J ends were trimmed by 10 bases and 7 bases, with 16 bases remaining between them. The CDR3 spans 13 residues.

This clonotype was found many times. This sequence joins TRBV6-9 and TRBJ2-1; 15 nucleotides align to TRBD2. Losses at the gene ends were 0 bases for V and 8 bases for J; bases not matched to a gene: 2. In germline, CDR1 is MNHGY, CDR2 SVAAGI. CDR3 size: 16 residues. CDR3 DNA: TGTGCCAGCAGTTATTCCGGGACTAGCGGGGGGTATGAGCAGTTCTTC. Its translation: CASSYSGTSGGYEQFF.

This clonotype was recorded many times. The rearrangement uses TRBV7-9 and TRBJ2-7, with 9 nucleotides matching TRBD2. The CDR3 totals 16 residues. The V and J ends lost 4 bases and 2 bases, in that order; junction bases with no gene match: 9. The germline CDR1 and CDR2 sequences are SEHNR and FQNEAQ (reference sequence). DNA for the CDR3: TGTGCCAGCAGCTCGTCGCTAGCGGGACCCCCCTACGAGCAGTACTTC. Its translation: CASSSSLAGPPYEQYF.

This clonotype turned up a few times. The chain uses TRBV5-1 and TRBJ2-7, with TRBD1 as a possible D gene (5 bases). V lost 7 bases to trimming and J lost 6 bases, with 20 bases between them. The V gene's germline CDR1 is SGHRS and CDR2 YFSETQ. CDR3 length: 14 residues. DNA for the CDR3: TGCGCCAGCTCTCGAGACAGTGGGCTCGCCGAGCAGTACTTC. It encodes CASSRDSGLAEQYF. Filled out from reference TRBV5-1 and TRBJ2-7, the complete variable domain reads KAGVTQTPRYLIKTRGQQVTLSCSPISGHRSVSWYQQTPGQGLQFLFEYFSETQRNKGNFPGRFSGRQFSNSRSEMNVSTLELGDSALYLCASSRDSGLAEQYFGPGTRLTVT.

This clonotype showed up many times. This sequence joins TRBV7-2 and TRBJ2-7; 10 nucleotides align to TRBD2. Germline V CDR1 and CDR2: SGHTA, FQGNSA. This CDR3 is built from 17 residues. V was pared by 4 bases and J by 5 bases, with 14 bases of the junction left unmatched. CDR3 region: CASSSPIGLAGVHEQYF. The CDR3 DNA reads TGTGCCAGCAGCTCGCCGATAGGGCTAGCGGGGGTCCACGAGCAGTACTTC.